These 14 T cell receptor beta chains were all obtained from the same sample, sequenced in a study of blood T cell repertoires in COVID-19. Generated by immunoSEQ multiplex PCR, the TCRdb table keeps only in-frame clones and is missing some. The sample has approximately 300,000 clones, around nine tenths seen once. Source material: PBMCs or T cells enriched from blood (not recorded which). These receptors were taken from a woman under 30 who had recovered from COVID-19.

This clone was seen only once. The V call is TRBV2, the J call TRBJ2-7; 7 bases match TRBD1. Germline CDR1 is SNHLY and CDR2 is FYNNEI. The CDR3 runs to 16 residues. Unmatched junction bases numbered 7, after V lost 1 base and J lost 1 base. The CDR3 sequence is CASSEVWAGGSYEQYF. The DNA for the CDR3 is TGTGCCAGCAGTGAAGTGTGGGCAGGGGGTTCCTACGAGCAGTACTTC.

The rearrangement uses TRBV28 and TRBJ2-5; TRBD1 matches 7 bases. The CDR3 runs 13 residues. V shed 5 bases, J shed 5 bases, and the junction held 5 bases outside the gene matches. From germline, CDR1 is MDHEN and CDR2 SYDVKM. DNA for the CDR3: TGTGCCAGCAGTACGACAGGGAGTGAGACCCAGTACTTC. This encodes CASSTTGSETQYF. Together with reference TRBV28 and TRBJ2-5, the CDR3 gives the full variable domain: DVKVTQSSRYLVKRTGEKVFLECVQDMDHENMFWYRQDPGLGLRLIYFSYDVKMKEKGDIPEGYSVSREKKERFSLILESASTNQTSMYLCASSTTGSETQYFGPGTRLLVL.

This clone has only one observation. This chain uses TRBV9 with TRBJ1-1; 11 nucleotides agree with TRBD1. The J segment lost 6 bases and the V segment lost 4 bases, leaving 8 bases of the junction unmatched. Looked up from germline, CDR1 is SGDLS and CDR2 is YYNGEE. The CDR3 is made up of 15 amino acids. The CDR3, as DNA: TGTGCCAGCAGCCCCAGGACAGGGGGCTCTCCTGAAGCTTTCTTT. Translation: CASSPRTGGSPEAFF.

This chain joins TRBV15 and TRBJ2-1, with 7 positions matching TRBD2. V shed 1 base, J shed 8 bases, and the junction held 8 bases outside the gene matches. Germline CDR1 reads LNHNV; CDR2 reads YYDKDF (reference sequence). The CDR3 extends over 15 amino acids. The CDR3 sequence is CATSRGQREIDEQFF. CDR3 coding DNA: TGTGCCACCAGCAGAGGCCAGCGGGAAATCGATGAGCAGTTCTTC.

The CDR3 loop reads CATLSVAGGKTLYEQYF. As DNA, the CDR3 is TGTGCCACCCTTTCGGTAGCGGGAGGGAAAACCCTCTACGAGCAGTACTTC. The gene calls are TRBV24-1 and TRBJ2-7; the match to TRBD2 covers 11 bases. The trim removed 9 bases at V and 3 bases at J, leaving 15 bases unmatched. The CDR3 is made up of 17 amino acids. CDR1 is KGHDR, CDR2 SFDVKD, per germline.

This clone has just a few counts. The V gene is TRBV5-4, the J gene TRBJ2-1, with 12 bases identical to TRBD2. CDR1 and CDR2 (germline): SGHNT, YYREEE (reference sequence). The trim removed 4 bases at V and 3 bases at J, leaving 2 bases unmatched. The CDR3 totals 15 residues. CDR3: CASSPTSGSYNEQFF. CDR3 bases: TGTGCCAGCAGCCCGACTAGCGGGAGCTACAATGAGCAGTTCTTC.

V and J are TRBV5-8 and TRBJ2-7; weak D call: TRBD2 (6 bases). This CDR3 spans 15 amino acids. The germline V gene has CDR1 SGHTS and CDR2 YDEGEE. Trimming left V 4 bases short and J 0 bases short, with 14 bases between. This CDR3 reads CASSKNSGPSYEQYF. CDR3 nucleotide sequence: TGTGCCAGCAGCAAGAACAGCGGGCCCTCCTACGAGCAGTACTTC.

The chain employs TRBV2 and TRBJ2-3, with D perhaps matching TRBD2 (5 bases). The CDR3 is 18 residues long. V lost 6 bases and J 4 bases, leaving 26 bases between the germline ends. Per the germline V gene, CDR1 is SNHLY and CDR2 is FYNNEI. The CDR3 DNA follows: TGTGCCAGCAGGGGGTTAAGGCTAGCTGCCGTTGGGGCAGATACGCAGTATTTT. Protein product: CASRGLRLAAVGADTQYF.

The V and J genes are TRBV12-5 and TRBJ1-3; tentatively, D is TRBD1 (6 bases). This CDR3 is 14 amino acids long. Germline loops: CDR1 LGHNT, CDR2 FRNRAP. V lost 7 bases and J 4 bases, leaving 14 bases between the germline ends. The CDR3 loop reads CASAMGHIGNTIYF. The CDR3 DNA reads TGTGCTAGTGCCATGGGACACATCGGAAACACCATATATTTT.

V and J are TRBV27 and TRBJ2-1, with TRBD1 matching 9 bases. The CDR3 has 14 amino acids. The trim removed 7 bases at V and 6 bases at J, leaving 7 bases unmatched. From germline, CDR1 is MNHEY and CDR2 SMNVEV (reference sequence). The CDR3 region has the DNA TGTGCCAGCACCCCGGGACAGGGACGCAATGAGCAGTTCTTC. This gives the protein CASTPGQGRNEQFF.

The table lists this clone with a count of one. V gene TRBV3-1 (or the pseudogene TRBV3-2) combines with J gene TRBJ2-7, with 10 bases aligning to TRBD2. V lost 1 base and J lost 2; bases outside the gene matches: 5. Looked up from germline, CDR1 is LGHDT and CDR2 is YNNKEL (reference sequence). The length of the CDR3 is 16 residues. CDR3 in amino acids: CASSQVALAGAYEQYF. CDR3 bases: TGTGCCAGCAGCCAAGTCGCCCTAGCGGGGGCCTACGAGCAGTACTTC.

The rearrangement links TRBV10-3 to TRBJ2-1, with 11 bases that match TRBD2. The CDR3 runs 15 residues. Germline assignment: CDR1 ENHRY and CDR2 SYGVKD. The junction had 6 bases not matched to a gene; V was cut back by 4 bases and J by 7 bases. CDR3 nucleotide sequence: TGTGCCATCAGTGTGTTGCTAGCGGGAGGTAATGAGCAGTTCTTC. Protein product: CAISVLLAGGNEQFF.

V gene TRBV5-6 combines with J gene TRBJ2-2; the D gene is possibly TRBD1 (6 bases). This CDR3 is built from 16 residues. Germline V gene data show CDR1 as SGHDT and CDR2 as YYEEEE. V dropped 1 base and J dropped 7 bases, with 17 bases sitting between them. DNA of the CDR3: TGTGCCAGCAGCTTGACAGGGATGGGGGATGGCGGGGAGCTGTTTTTT. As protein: CASSLTGMGDGGELFF.

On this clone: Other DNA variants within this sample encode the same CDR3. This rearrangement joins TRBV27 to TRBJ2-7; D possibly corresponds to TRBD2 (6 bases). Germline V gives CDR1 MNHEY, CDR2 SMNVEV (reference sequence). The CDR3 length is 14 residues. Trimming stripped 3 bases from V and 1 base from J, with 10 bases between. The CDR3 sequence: CASSFRGSSYEQYF. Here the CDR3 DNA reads TGTGCCAGCAGTTTCCGGGGGTCGTCCTACGAGCAGTACTTC.